One sample yielded the 22 T cell receptor beta chains listed below, sequenced in a study of cytomegalovirus exposure and HLA in healthy donors. PCR amplification relied on 60 Vbeta primers (plus 13 Jbeta primers). The data were produced by immunoSEQ multiplex PCR, yet TCRdb's version contains in-frame clones alone and is incomplete. The repertoire holds 80,000 to 100,000 clones, roughly two thirds seen once, with about 2.5% in the top ten. Sequencing was carried out using PBMCs. Every receptor here comes from a man over 45 in good health and CMV-seronegative.

This rearrangement joins TRBV10-2 to TRBJ2-5; D is undetermined. Germline assignment: CDR1 WSHSY and CDR2 SAAADI. Between the trimmed V and J ends, which lost 4 bases and 2 bases, there was a span of 5 bases. This CDR3 is 12 amino acids long. Written as DNA, the CDR3 is TGCGCCAGCAGTGGGCAGCAAGAGACCCAGTACTTC. As protein: CASSGQQETQYF.

To note about this clone: An end of the junction differs from the germline gene, which may be a read error. The chain carries TRBV5-5 and TRBJ1-4; D is uncertain. Germline values: CDR1 SGHKS, CDR2 YYEKEE (reference sequence). This CDR3 is 13 amino acids long. The CDR3 nucleotides are TGTGCCAGCAGCTTGGATAAAGGGAGGCGCCCTGCTTTT. Its translation: CASSLDKGRRPAF.

This chain connects TRBV9 to TRBJ1-3; maybe TRBD1 (5 bases). V gave up 5 bases and J gave up 1 base, with 13 bases separating them. This CDR3 has 15 amino acids. Germline-derived CDR1 and CDR2 are SGDLS and YYNGEE. In DNA, the CDR3 is TGTGCCAGCAGTCAAGATGCAGGGTCTGGAAACACCATATATTTT. Translated, it gives CASSQDAGSGNTIYF.

The CDR3 region has the DNA TGTGCCAGCAGTGCGGGACAGACCTATGGCTACACCTTC. It codes for CASSAGQTYGYTF. The chain uses TRBV2 and TRBJ1-2; 7 bases are shared with TRBD1. The CDR3 contains 13 residues. The V and J ends lost 4 bases and 4 bases, in that order; junction bases with no gene match: 3. Germline V lookup: CDR1 SNHLY, CDR2 FYNNEI.

The chain joins TRBV6-1 to TRBJ1-5; perhaps TRBD1 as D (6 bases). The CDR3 covers 14 residues. V lost 6 bases and J lost 0, with 9 bases in between. The germline gives CDR1 MNHNS, CDR2 SASEGT. The CDR3 DNA is TGTGCCAGCAGAGACAGGTTTAGCAATCAGCCCCAGCATTTT. It translates to CASRDRFSNQPQHF.

DNA for the CDR3: TGCGCCAGCAGCTTATCAGAGGGCTATGGCTACACCTTC. It yields the protein CASSLSEGYGYTF. V and J are TRBV5-1 and TRBJ1-2; D not resolved. This CDR3 has 13 amino acids. Trimming removed 2 bases at V and 4 bases at J, with 9 bases between. Per germline, CDR1 SGHRS and CDR2 YFSETQ.

This clone was seen only once. The V gene is TRBV7-9, the J gene TRBJ1-1; 8 bases are shared with TRBD1. Germline trimming cut 5 bases from V and 1 base from J; bases unmatched to any gene: 9. CDR3 length equals 16 residues. Germline V lookup: CDR1 SEHNR, CDR2 FQNEAQ (reference sequence). The CDR3 loop reads CASSLYQGARNTEAFF. CDR3 DNA sequence: TGTGCCAGCAGCCTCTACCAGGGGGCTCGGAACACTGAAGCTTTCTTT.

The V gene is TRBV28, the J gene TRBJ1-5; possibly TRBD1 for D (5 bases). Per the germline V gene, CDR1 is MDHEN and CDR2 is SYDVKM. The CDR3 runs 15 residues. V lost 5 bases to trimming and J lost 1 base, with 12 bases between them. DNA for the CDR3: TGTGCCAGCAGTCCCAGGGTTTTCAGCAATCAGCCCCAGCATTTT. Residues: CASSPRVFSNQPQHF.

The chain is built from TRBV19 and TRBJ1-4; D is unresolved. The germline V gene has CDR1 LNHDA and CDR2 SQIVND (reference sequence). This CDR3 contains 14 residues. Trimming stripped 6 bases from V and 0 bases from J, with 8 bases between. CDR3 sequence: CASSPRSTNEKLFF. The CDR3 bases are TGTGCCAGTAGCCCCAGATCAACTAATGAAAAACTGTTTTTT.

The chain is built from TRBV7-9 and TRBJ2-2, with D unresolved. Trimming left V 5 bases short and J 0 bases short, with 22 bases between. Germline V gene data show CDR1 as SEHNR and CDR2 as FQNEAQ (reference sequence). This CDR3 has 19 residues. This chain's CDR3 is CASSPPFRLRLANTGELFF. The DNA for the CDR3 is TGTGCCAGCAGCCCCCCGTTTCGGCTCAGACTCGCGAACACCGGGGAGCTGTTTTTT.

The chain employs TRBV5-8 and TRBJ2-3, with 9 bases matching TRBD2. CDR3 length: 19 residues. Germline trimming cut 2 bases from V and 0 bases from J; bases unmatched to any gene: 13. CDR1 SGHTS and CDR2 YDEGEE come from the germline V gene. The CDR3 is CASSFGYEIAGVSTDTQYF. CDR3 DNA sequence: TGTGCCAGCAGCTTTGGATATGAAATAGCGGGGGTGAGCACAGATACGCAGTATTTT.

The chain is built from TRBV9 and TRBJ2-1; 11 bases agree with TRBD2. Germline values: CDR1 SGDLS, CDR2 YYNGEE. This CDR3 is built from 15 residues. The V gene end was trimmed by 3 bases and the J gene end by 9 bases; junction bases not matched to a gene: 8. The CDR3, as DNA: TGTGCCAGCAGCGCATCTAGCGGGGGGCCGACTGAGCAGTTCTTC. It is translated as CASSASSGGPTEQFF.

This sequence joins TRBV25-1 and TRBJ2-1; D is possibly TRBD2 (5 bases). Germline V gene lookup returns CDR1 MGHDK and CDR2 SYGVNS. The germline V and J ends were trimmed by 3 bases and 3 bases, with 9 bases remaining between them. This CDR3 has 14 amino acids. As DNA, the CDR3 is TGTGCCAGCAGTGACCGCGGGTACTACAATGAGCAGTTCTTC. This gives the protein CASSDRGYYNEQFF.

This chain's CDR3 is CASSTGGADGYTF. The CDR3 bases are TGTGCCAGCAGTACAGGGGGCGCCGATGGCTACACCTTC. The rearrangement links TRBV27 to TRBJ1-2; 9 nucleotides line up with TRBD1. Germline V gene sequence: CDR1 MNHEY, CDR2 SMNVEV (reference sequence). The CDR3 has 13 amino acids. Unmatched junction bases numbered 4, after V lost 5 bases and J lost 6 bases.

The chain combines TRBV28 with TRBJ2-7; TRBD1 might be the D (5 bases). Per the germline V gene, CDR1 is MDHEN and CDR2 is SYDVKM. This CDR3 is built from 15 residues. Deletions cut 5 bases from V and 4 bases from J, with 18 bases between. CDR3 nucleotide sequence: TGTGCCAGCAGTATTCCAGGGTGGGGAAGGTACGAGCAGTACTTC. Protein: CASSIPGWGRYEQYF.

The genes are TRBV15 and TRBJ1-5; TRBD1 might be the D (5 bases). V lost 0 bases and J 4 bases, leaving 10 bases between the germline ends. Germline V gives CDR1 LNHNV, CDR2 YYDKDF (reference sequence). This CDR3 is 15 amino acids long. CDR3 amino acids: CATSRDGGSNQPQHF. CDR3 DNA sequence: TGTGCCACCAGCAGAGACGGGGGGTCGAATCAGCCCCAGCATTTT.

This clone has only a few counts. The CDR3 DNA reads TGTGCCAGCTCACCCGGGACAGACCGAAACACCATATATTTT. Translation gives CASSPGTDRNTIYF. V usage is TRBV18 and J usage is TRBJ1-3; 7 bases map to TRBD1. Germline lookup yields CDR1 KGHSH and CDR2 LQKENI. The ends lost 3 bases at V and 5 bases at J; junction bases unmatched: 4. This CDR3 spans 14 amino acids.

CDR3 amino acids: CASSERGAKNIQYF. In DNA form, the CDR3 reads TGTGCCAGCAGTGAACGGGGGGCCAAAAACATTCAGTACTTC. V gene TRBV25-1 combines with J gene TRBJ2-4; weak D call: TRBD2 (6 bases). The V and J ends lost 2 bases and 1 base respectively, with 6 bases between them. The CDR3 is 14 amino acids. Germline CDR1 reads MGHDK; CDR2 reads SYGVNS.

The chain uses TRBV4-1 and TRBJ2-5; 9 bases are shared with TRBD1. The CDR3 contains 18 residues. Per the germline V gene, CDR1 is MGHRA and CDR2 is YSYEKL. V lost 1 base to trimming and J lost 0 bases; unmatched junction nucleotides: 9. The CDR3 DNA follows: TGCGCCAGCAGCCAAGCCACGGGGGACAGGGATTACCAAGAGACCCAGTACTTC. It yields the protein CASSQATGDRDYQETQYF.

This clone was detected only a few times. The DNA for the CDR3 is TGTGCCAGCAGGATGCAGGGGGCCTCCTACAATGAGCAGTTCTTC. It is translated as CASRMQGASYNEQFF. This chain links TRBV27 with TRBJ2-1; 8 nucleotides align to TRBD1. V gave up 6 bases and J gave up 0 bases; unmatched junction bases: 4. This CDR3 has 15 amino acids. The V gene's germline CDR1 is MNHEY and CDR2 SMNVEV (reference sequence).

This chain joins TRBV5-4 and TRBJ2-7; D is perhaps TRBD1 (5 bases). Germline V gene lookup returns CDR1 SGHNT and CDR2 YYREEE (reference sequence). The CDR3 has 14 residues. V lost 0 bases, J lost 0 bases, and 7 bases lay in between. CDR3: CASSLDRSSYEQYF. In nucleotides, the CDR3 is TGTGCCAGCAGCTTGGACAGGAGCTCCTACGAGCAGTACTTC.

This clone is a singleton in its sample. The chain links TRBV18 to TRBJ2-7; 12 bases align to TRBD1. V lost 4 bases, J lost 3 bases, and 10 bases stayed unmatched. The germline CDR1 and CDR2 sequences are KGHSH and LQKENI. The CDR3 has 17 amino acids. The CDR3 here is CASSHPGQGANGYEQYF. The CDR3, as DNA: TGTGCCAGCTCACATCCGGGACAGGGGGCAAATGGCTACGAGCAGTACTTC.